These T cell receptor beta chains were read from a single sample in a study of T-cell reconstitution after alpha-beta-depleted transplantation in children. One entry per CDR3 protein results from TCRdb running MiXCR on the PCR reads. The sample lists 800,000 to 1,000,000 distinct CDR3 sequences; roughly 29% were seen once. Specimen: PBMCs, mostly from graft donor cells, collected 360 days after TCRalphabeta/CD19-depleted stem cell transplant. The receptors were gathered from a boy under two years old who had a stem cell transplant for SCID, so the T cells may come from the graft donor. Each CDR3 is given with its conserved first and last residue. Fields, in order: V gene, clone size, J gene, CDR3 length, D gene, CDR3 DNA, CDR3 protein. The D gene is left open where the match is weak. Not all rows give a size; the values are once, few, many and, for expanded clones, a class.

V gene: TRBV7-3
clone size: NA
J gene: TRBJ2-2
CDR3 length: 18
D gene: NA
CDR3 DNA: TGTGCCAGCAGCTTACATCCTCGGCGGGGAGTGGACACCGGGGAGCTGTTTTTT
CDR3 protein: CASSLHPRRGVDTGELFF

V gene: TRBV20-1
clone size: NA
J gene: TRBJ2-7
CDR3 length: 13
D gene: TRBD1
CDR3 DNA: TGCAGTCCTCTCGGGACAGAAGCCTACGAGCAGTACTTC
CDR3 protein: CSPLGTEAYEQYF

V gene: TRBV12-3/TRBV12-4
clone size: NA
J gene: TRBJ2-3
CDR3 length: 14
D gene: TRBD1
CDR3 DNA: TGTGCCAGCAGTACAGGGGGTGTGGTGAATACGCAGTATTTT
CDR3 protein: CASSTGGVVNTQYF

V gene: TRBV4-1
clone size: few
J gene: TRBJ1-5
CDR3 length: 13
D gene: NA
CDR3 DNA: TGCGCCAGCAGCCCGACGGATTATCAGCCCCAGCATTTT
CDR3 protein: CASSPTDYQPQHF

V gene: TRBV15
clone size: few
J gene: TRBJ2-1
CDR3 length: 17
D gene: TRBD1
CDR3 DNA: TGTGCCACCAGCAGAACGTTATTGGGGACAGGGTACAATGAGCAGTTCTTC
CDR3 protein: CATSRTLLGTGYNEQFF

V gene: TRBV20-1
clone size: NA
J gene: TRBJ1-1
CDR3 length: 17
D gene: TRBD1
CDR3 DNA: TGCAGTGCTACCCCTTATGCACTTACAGGGGCCTACACTGAAGCTTTCTTT
CDR3 protein: CSATPYALTGAYTEAFF

V gene: TRBV7-9
clone size: NA
J gene: TRBJ2-1
CDR3 length: 17
D gene: TRBD2
CDR3 DNA: TGTGCCAGCAGCTCGAAATTACTAGCGGGGGATTGGGATGAGCAGTTCTTC
CDR3 protein: CASSSKLLAGDWDEQFF

V gene: TRBV6-5
clone size: few
J gene: TRBJ1-1
CDR3 length: 14
D gene: NA
CDR3 DNA: TGTGCCAGCAGTTACTCGATTACAGTTACTGAAGCTTTCTTT
CDR3 protein: CASSYSITVTEAFF

V gene: TRBV12-3/TRBV12-4
clone size: NA
J gene: TRBJ2-7
CDR3 length: 14
D gene: NA
CDR3 DNA: TGTGCCAGCAGTTTTGGGGTATTCGGCTACGAGCAGTACTTC
CDR3 protein: CASSFGVFGYEQYF

V gene: TRBV5-6
clone size: few
J gene: TRBJ2-3
CDR3 length: 16
D gene: TRBD2
CDR3 DNA: TGTGCCAGCAGCTTGTTCGGCCTAGCGGATTTAGATACGCAGTATTTT
CDR3 protein: CASSLFGLADLDTQYF

V gene: TRBV11-2
clone size: few
J gene: TRBJ2-1
CDR3 length: 18
D gene: TRBD2
CDR3 DNA: TGTGCCAGCAGCTCGTTAGCGGGGGGGCTGAACTGGTACAATGAGCAGTTCTTC
CDR3 protein: CASSSLAGGLNWYNEQFF

V gene: TRBV5-1
clone size: NA
J gene: TRBJ2-1
CDR3 length: 15
D gene: NA
CDR3 DNA: TGCGCCAGCAGTGATTCCATCCTCCGAAACAATGAGCAGTTCTTC
CDR3 protein: CASSDSILRNNEQFF

V gene: TRBV5-1
clone size: NA
J gene: TRBJ2-7
CDR3 length: 14
D gene: NA
CDR3 DNA: TGCGCCAGCAGCTGGGGCTCTTACTCCTACGAGCAGTACTTC
CDR3 protein: CASSWGSYSYEQYF

V gene: TRBV24-1
clone size: few
J gene: TRBJ2-1
CDR3 length: 12
D gene: NA
CDR3 DNA: TGTGCCACCAGTAAGGGACCGTTAGAGCAGTTCTTC
CDR3 protein: CATSKGPLEQFF

V gene: TRBV10-2
clone size: NA
J gene: TRBJ1-6
CDR3 length: 15
D gene: NA
CDR3 DNA: TGCGCCAGCAGTGAGCCGGGCGTAGGACATTCACCCCTCCACTTT
CDR3 protein: CASSEPGVGHSPLHF

V gene: TRBV15
clone size: few
J gene: TRBJ2-1
CDR3 length: 16
D gene: TRBD2
CDR3 DNA: TGTGCCACCAGCAGAGCCGGGACTAGGGCCTACAATGAGCAGTTCTTC
CDR3 protein: CATSRAGTRAYNEQFF

V gene: TRBV6-5
clone size: many
J gene: TRBJ1-1
CDR3 length: 14
D gene: NA
CDR3 DNA: TGTGCCAGCAGCCTAACTACACTGAACACTGAAGCTTTCTTT
CDR3 protein: CASSLTTLNTEAFF

V gene: TRBV6-5
clone size: NA
J gene: TRBJ1-4
CDR3 length: 16
D gene: NA
CDR3 DNA: TGTGCCAGCAGTTACTCGTACAGGTCAACTAATGAAAAACTGTTTTTT
CDR3 protein: CASSYSYRSTNEKLFF

V gene: TRBV5-1
clone size: NA
J gene: TRBJ1-3
CDR3 length: 15
D gene: NA
CDR3 DNA: TGCGCCAGCAGCTTAGGGGATTTCTCTGGAAACACCATATATTTT
CDR3 protein: CASSLGDFSGNTIYF

V gene: TRBV20-1
clone size: many
J gene: TRBJ2-5
CDR3 length: 11
D gene: NA
CDR3 DNA: TGCAGTGCTTCTTTTCGGGAGACCCAGTACTTC
CDR3 protein: CSASFRETQYF

V gene: TRBV5-1
clone size: NA
J gene: TRBJ2-7
CDR3 length: 16
D gene: NA
CDR3 DNA: TGCGCCAGCAGCCCAGATTGGCCCATCGGGGCCTACGAGCAGTACTTC
CDR3 protein: CASSPDWPIGAYEQYF

V gene: TRBV7-8
clone size: NA
J gene: TRBJ2-5
CDR3 length: 15
D gene: NA
CDR3 DNA: TGTGCCAGCAGCCTACCCCGGGGTGGACAAGAGACCCAGTACTTC
CDR3 protein: CASSLPRGGQETQYF

V gene: TRBV27
clone size: NA
J gene: TRBJ2-7
CDR3 length: 14
D gene: NA
CDR3 DNA: TGTGCCAGCAGTTTATACAGATTCTCCTACGAGCAGTACTTC
CDR3 protein: CASSLYRFSYEQYF

V gene: TRBV6-5
clone size: few
J gene: TRBJ1-1
CDR3 length: 15
D gene: NA
CDR3 DNA: TGTGCCAGCAGTTTATCCACCCGGGGGTTCACTGAAGCTTTCTTT
CDR3 protein: CASSLSTRGFTEAFF

V gene: TRBV6-5
clone size: NA
J gene: TRBJ1-5
CDR3 length: 14
D gene: NA
CDR3 DNA: TGTGCCAGCAGTTACAACAGAGCCAATCAGCCCCAGCATTTT
CDR3 protein: CASSYNRANQPQHF

V gene: TRBV12-3/TRBV12-4
clone size: NA
J gene: TRBJ1-2
CDR3 length: 14
D gene: TRBD1
CDR3 DNA: TGTGCCAGCAGTTCCACCGGGACAGGGTACGACTACACCTTC
CDR3 protein: CASSSTGTGYDYTF

V gene: TRBV7-6
clone size: NA
J gene: TRBJ2-5
CDR3 length: 15
D gene: TRBD1
CDR3 DNA: TGTGCCAGCAGCCAGCGGACAGGGTCGAGGGGTACCCAGTACTTC
CDR3 protein: CASSQRTGSRGTQYF

V gene: TRBV7-8
clone size: NA
J gene: TRBJ2-7
CDR3 length: 15
D gene: TRBD1
CDR3 DNA: TGTGCCAGCAGCTCAGTCGGGACAGGGAACTACGAGCAGTACTTC
CDR3 protein: CASSSVGTGNYEQYF

V gene: TRBV27
clone size: NA
J gene: TRBJ2-7
CDR3 length: 14
D gene: NA
CDR3 DNA: TGTGCCAGCAGTATCAGGGGAAGCTCCTACGAGCAGTACTTC
CDR3 protein: CASSIRGSSYEQYF

V gene: TRBV10-3
clone size: few
J gene: TRBJ2-7
CDR3 length: 14
D gene: NA
CDR3 DNA: TGTGCCATCTCCCCGGGCACCAAATTCTACGAGCAGTACTTC
CDR3 protein: CAISPGTKFYEQYF

V gene: TRBV5-1
clone size: few
J gene: TRBJ1-2
CDR3 length: 16
D gene: NA
CDR3 DNA: TGCGCCAGCAGCTTGCAGGGCGGCGGCGCCGACTATGGCTACACCTTC
CDR3 protein: CASSLQGGGADYGYTF

V gene: TRBV18
clone size: NA
J gene: TRBJ2-3
CDR3 length: 13
D gene: NA
CDR3 DNA: TGTGCCAGCTCACCTTGGGACCCAATTACGCAGTATTTT
CDR3 protein: CASSPWDPITQYF

V gene: TRBV12-3/TRBV12-4
clone size: NA
J gene: TRBJ1-6
CDR3 length: 13
D gene: NA
CDR3 DNA: TGTGCCAGCAGGGACGGAGGAAGTTCACCCCTCCACTTT
CDR3 protein: CASRDGGSSPLHF

V gene: TRBV5-8
clone size: NA
J gene: TRBJ2-6
CDR3 length: 17
D gene: NA
CDR3 DNA: TGTGCCAGCAGCAGTGTAAAAGACAGCTCTGGGGCCAACGTCCTGACTTTC
CDR3 protein: CASSSVKDSSGANVLTF

V gene: TRBV3-1
clone size: NA
J gene: TRBJ2-1
CDR3 length: 17
D gene: NA
CDR3 DNA: TGTGCCAGCAGCCATAGAGACAGGTCCAAGTTATTCGATGAGCAGTTCTTC
CDR3 protein: CASSHRDRSKLFDEQFF

V gene: TRBV27
clone size: few
J gene: TRBJ2-7
CDR3 length: 13
D gene: NA
CDR3 DNA: TGTGCCAGCGCGAGCGGTTTGGCCTACGAGCAGTACTTC
CDR3 protein: CASASGLAYEQYF

V gene: TRBV3-1
clone size: few
J gene: TRBJ1-1
CDR3 length: 12
D gene: NA
CDR3 DNA: TGTGCCAGCAGCCGTGGGGCCCTTGAAGCTTTCTTT
CDR3 protein: CASSRGALEAFF

V gene: TRBV29-1
clone size: NA
J gene: TRBJ2-3
CDR3 length: 12
D gene: NA
CDR3 DNA: TGCAGCGTAAGGACAGTTACAGATACGCAGTATTTT
CDR3 protein: CSVRTVTDTQYF

V gene: TRBV12-3/TRBV12-4
clone size: NA
J gene: TRBJ2-2
CDR3 length: 13
D gene: NA
CDR3 DNA: TGTGCCAGCACCAGGGAACTCATTCGGGAGCTGTTTTTT
CDR3 protein: CASTRELIRELFF

V gene: TRBV20-1
clone size: NA
J gene: TRBJ1-1
CDR3 length: 18
D gene: TRBD1
CDR3 DNA: TGCAGTGCTAGAGATAGGTACAGGGGGCTCGGGGGGAACACTGAAGCTTTCTTT
CDR3 protein: CSARDRYRGLGGNTEAFF

V gene: TRBV5-1
clone size: NA
J gene: TRBJ2-5
CDR3 length: 13
D gene: NA
CDR3 DNA: TGCGCCAGCAGCTTGCAAGACAGAGACACCCAGTACTTC
CDR3 protein: CASSLQDRDTQYF

V gene: TRBV12-3/TRBV12-4
clone size: NA
J gene: TRBJ1-6
CDR3 length: 12
D gene: NA
CDR3 DNA: TGTGCCAGCAGTTACGGGCCAGGGCCCCTCCACTTT
CDR3 protein: CASSYGPGPLHF

V gene: TRBV2
clone size: NA
J gene: TRBJ2-5
CDR3 length: 13
D gene: NA
CDR3 DNA: TGTGCCAGCAGGGGCTGGGCAGTTGAGACCCAGTACTTC
CDR3 protein: CASRGWAVETQYF

V gene: TRBV20-1
clone size: few
J gene: TRBJ1-5
CDR3 length: 15
D gene: NA
CDR3 DNA: TGCAGTGCTAAATCAGGGTGGATAGGGGATCAGCCCCAGCATTTT
CDR3 protein: CSAKSGWIGDQPQHF

V gene: TRBV20-1
clone size: few
J gene: TRBJ1-4
CDR3 length: 15
D gene: NA
CDR3 DNA: TGCAGTGCTAGTGCCCTGGGCACAACTAATGAAAAACTGTTTTTT
CDR3 protein: CSASALGTTNEKLFF